This T cell receptor (beta chain) comes out of a study of a mutant IDH1 vaccine in newly diagnosed glioma. As for the study in general: Most patients had radiochemotherapy with temozolomide before enrollment; others had one alone.

Turning to this clone: Its antigen is not known.

Clones were read by immunoSEQ multiplex PCR, and TCRdb kept only the in-frame ones, dropping some. The table lists 25,000 to 30,000 clones, about four fifths of them singletons. Time point reported: week 23, last vaccination. With topical imiquimod, each dose of the vaccine consisted of 300 ug of mutant IDH1 20-mer peptide. Every donor had a new WHO grade 3 or 4 astrocytoma that was IDH1-mutant, with loss of nuclear ATRX. Germline CDR1 MNHEY, CDR2 SVGAGI. The CDR3 is 14 residues long. Deletions cut 2 bases from V and 6 bases from J, with 13 bases between. The sequence derives from a woman in her 30s with glioma. This specimen consisted of PBMCs, obtained from a glioma patient whose treatment included an IDH1 peptide vaccine. The chain recombines TRBV6-5 with TRBJ1-2; D is undetermined. The chain's CDR3 is CASSYGSARDGYTF. In DNA, the CDR3 is TGTGCCAGCAGTTACGGATCAGCTCGGGATGGCTACACCTTC.